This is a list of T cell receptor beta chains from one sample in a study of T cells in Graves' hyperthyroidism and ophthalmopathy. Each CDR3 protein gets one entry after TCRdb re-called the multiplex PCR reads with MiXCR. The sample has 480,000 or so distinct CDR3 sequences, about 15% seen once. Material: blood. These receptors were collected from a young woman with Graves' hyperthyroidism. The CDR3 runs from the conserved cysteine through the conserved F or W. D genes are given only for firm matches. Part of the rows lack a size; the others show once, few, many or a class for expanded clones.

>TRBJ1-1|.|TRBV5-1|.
TGCGCCAGCAACACTTCCGGGACGGTGAACACTGAAGCTTTCTTT
CASNTSGTVNTEAFF
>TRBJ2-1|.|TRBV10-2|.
TGCGCCAGCACTGGAGGGGACTCGTCCTACAATGAGCAGTTCTTC
CASTGGDSSYNEQFF
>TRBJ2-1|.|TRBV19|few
TGTGCCAGTAGTATAGTCTTACGCCAGGGCCACAATGAGCAGTTCTTC
CASSIVLRQGHNEQFF
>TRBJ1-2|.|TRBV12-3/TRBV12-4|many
TGTGCCAGCACCACGAGGGGTAGCTACACCTTC
CASTTRGSYTF
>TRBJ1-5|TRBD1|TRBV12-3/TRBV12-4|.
TGTGCCAGCAGTTTGGGCAGGGGGGGTATAAGCAATCAGCCCCAGCATTTT
CASSLGRGGISNQPQHF
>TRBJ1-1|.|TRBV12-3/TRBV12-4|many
TGTGCCAGCAGTTTACGAGGGCTTAGCACTGAAGCTTTCTTT
CASSLRGLSTEAFF
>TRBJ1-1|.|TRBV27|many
TGTGCCAGCAGTTTAGTGCAGGGCTCTGAAGCTTTCTTT
CASSLVQGSEAFF
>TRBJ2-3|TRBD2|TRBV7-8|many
TGTGCCAGCAGGGGGACTAGCGGGAGGGCCTACCGGGCAGATACGCAGTATTTT
CASRGTSGRAYRADTQYF
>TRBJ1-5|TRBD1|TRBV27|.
TGTGCCAGCAGTGACGGGGACAGGTGGCATTTT
CASSDGDRWHF
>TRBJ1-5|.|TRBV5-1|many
TGCGCCAGCAGCCCCAGGGACCCTATAAATCAGCCCCAGCATTTT
CASSPRDPINQPQHF
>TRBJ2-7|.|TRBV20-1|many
TGCAGTGCCAGAGGGACTTCCTCGACCTACGAGCAGTACTTC
CSARGTSSTYEQYF
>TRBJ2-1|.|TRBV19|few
TGTGCCAGTAGTACGTCCAGCAATGAGCAGTTCTTC
CASSTSSNEQFF
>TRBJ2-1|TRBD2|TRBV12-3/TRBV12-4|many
TGTGCCAGCACTTCCTGGGGACTAGCGGGTGGACGAACCTACAATGAGCAGTTCTTC
CASTSWGLAGGRTYNEQFF
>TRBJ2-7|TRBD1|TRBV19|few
TGTGCCAGTAGTATCGACAGGGGCGGCGAGCAGTACTTC
CASSIDRGGEQYF
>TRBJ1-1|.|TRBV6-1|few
TGTGCCAGCAGTTCCGCAGGGGCAGGGTGGACTGAAGCTTTCTTT
CASSSAGAGWTEAFF
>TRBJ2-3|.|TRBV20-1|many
TGCAGTGCTCCACCGTCACGGGGCGTTACGCAGTATTTT
CSAPPSRGVTQYF
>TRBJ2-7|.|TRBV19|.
TGTGCCAGTAGTACCCACACCTGGGGGGACGATGGCTACGAGCAGTACTTC
CASSTHTWGDDGYEQYF
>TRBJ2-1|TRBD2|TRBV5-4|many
TGTGCCAGCAGCTTGGAATCCGGACTAGCGGTATACAATGAGCAGTTCTTC
CASSLESGLAVYNEQFF
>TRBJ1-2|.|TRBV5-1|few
TGCGCCAGCAGCTTGGGGGCGTCGGGGGCATCGAAGGGCTACACCTTC
CASSLGASGASKGYTF
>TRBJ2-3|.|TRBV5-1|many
TGCGCCAGCAGCGGTTCTAGCACAGATACGCAGTATTTT
CASSGSSTDTQYF
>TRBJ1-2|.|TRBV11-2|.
TGTGCCAGCAGCGATTACGGCGGGGGCTACACCTTC
CASSDYGGGYTF
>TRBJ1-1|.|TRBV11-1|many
TGTGCCAGCAGCTTACGTACCCGTGAAGCTTTCTTT
CASSLRTREAFF
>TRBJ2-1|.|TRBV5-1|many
TGCGCCAGCAGCTTTCTGACGGACTCCTACAATGAGCAGTTCTTC
CASSFLTDSYNEQFF
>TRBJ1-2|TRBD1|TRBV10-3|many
TGTGCCATCCCCCACCAAGGACAGGGGAATGGCTACACCTTC
CAIPHQGQGNGYTF
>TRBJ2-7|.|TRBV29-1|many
TGCAGCGTTGTCGAAGCAAAGGCCTACGAGCAGTACTTC
CSVVEAKAYEQYF
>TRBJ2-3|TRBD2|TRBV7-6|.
TGTGCCTGCCAGGGACTAGCGGGAGGAGAGGGGGCAGATACGCAGTATTTT
CACQGLAGGEGADTQYF
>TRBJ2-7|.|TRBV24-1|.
TGTGCCACCAGTGACTCACTCGGGGGCCCCTACGAGCAGTACTTC
CATSDSLGGPYEQYF
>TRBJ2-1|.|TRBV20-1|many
TGCAGTGCCAGGGTGCTAGCTGGGTGGAATGAGCAGTTCTTC
CSARVLAGWNEQFF
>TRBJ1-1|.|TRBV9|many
TGTGCCAGCAGCGTGGTTCAGGGTGAAGCTTTCTTT
CASSVVQGEAFF
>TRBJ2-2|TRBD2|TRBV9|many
TGTGCCAGCAGCGGAAAAGCGGGAGGGCCCACCGGGGAGCTGTTTTTT
CASSGKAGGPTGELFF
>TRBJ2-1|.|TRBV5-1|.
TGCGCCAGCAGCTCGACTAGTTACGGAGAGCAGTTCTTC
CASSSTSYGEQFF
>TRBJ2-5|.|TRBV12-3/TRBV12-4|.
TGTGCCAGCAGTTTATGGGGACGACCGCCTAAGGAGACCCAGTACTTC
CASSLWGRPPKETQYF
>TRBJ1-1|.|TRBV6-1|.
TGTGCCAGCAGTACACCTGGCGGGGGGCCTTTCACTGAAGCTTTCTTT
CASSTPGGGPFTEAFF